A single sample is the source of the 32 T cell receptor beta chains below, sequenced in a study of preoperative IRX-2 immunotherapy in early breast cancer. This sample's treatment: preoperative locoregional IRX-2 cytokine immunotherapy. Here immunoSEQ multiplex PCR was the method, and the copy in TCRdb shows in-frame clones only, minus some. The sample contains roughly 57,000 clones, roughly 94% of which appear only once. Sampling was carried out from a patient treated with IRX-2 immunotherapy. The receptors derive from a human donor with breast cancer.

This chain uses TRBV7-8 with TRBJ2-7, with 7 bases lining up with TRBD2. Germline CDR1 SGHVS, CDR2 FQNEAQ. J was trimmed by 4 bases and V by 4 bases; bases with no gene match: 13. The CDR3 is 16 amino acids. In DNA form, the CDR3 reads TGTGCCAGCAGCTCCACGAATCCTAGCGGTCCATACGAGCAGTACTTC. This translates into CASSSTNPSGPYEQYF.

V gene TRBV4-3 combines with J gene TRBJ2-2; D gene unclear. This CDR3 is built from 15 residues. Germline values: CDR1 LGHNA, CDR2 YSLEER. Trimming shortened V by 0 bases and J by 3 bases, and 8 bases separated the two germline ends. CDR3 loop: CASSQDRGDTGELFF. The CDR3 DNA is TGCGCCAGCAGCCAAGACCGAGGTGACACCGGGGAGCTGTTTTTT.

The CDR3 protein is CASSVLVDSAYNEQFF. DNA of the CDR3: TGTGCCAGCAGCGTACTCGTGGACTCCGCCTACAATGAGCAGTTCTTC. The V gene is TRBV9, the J gene TRBJ2-1, with D tentatively TRBD2 (5 bases). V was pared by 1 base and J by 2 bases, with 13 bases between. Germline V CDR1 and CDR2: SGDLS, YYNGEE. The CDR3 has 16 residues.

This chain links TRBV10-3 with TRBJ2-2; TRBD1 might be the D (5 bases). Germline lookup yields CDR1 ENHRY and CDR2 SYGVKD. V was pared by 3 bases and J by 6 bases, with 11 bases between. This CDR3 contains 14 residues. The chain's CDR3 is CAISDRVIAGELFF. CDR3 DNA: TGTGCCATCAGTGACAGGGTTATCGCCGGGGAGCTGTTTTTT.

This sequence joins TRBV5-1 and TRBJ2-5; 11 bases align to TRBD2. The CDR3 extends over 15 amino acids. The V segment lost 4 bases and the J segment 9 bases; nucleotides outside the gene matches: 11. Per the germline V gene, CDR1 is SGHRS and CDR2 is YFSETQ. The CDR3 loop reads CASSVSGGVVSSQYF. CDR3 DNA sequence: TGCGCCAGCAGCGTTAGCGGGGGGGTCGTCTCGTCCCAGTACTTC.

The chain recombines TRBV7-2 with TRBJ1-3; D not certain. V lost 3 bases and J 1 base, leaving 7 bases between the germline ends. The CDR3 extends over 14 amino acids. Germline CDR1 is SGHTA and CDR2 is FQGNSA. The CDR3 DNA follows: TGTGCCAGCAGCTTCCTGTTGTCTGGAAACACCATATATTTT. Amino acid sequence: CASSFLLSGNTIYF. The full variable domain, completed using reference TRBV7-2 and TRBJ1-3, is GAGVSQSPSNKVTEKGKDVELRCDPISGHTALYWYRQSLGQGLEFLIYFQGNSAPDKSGLPSDRFSAERTGGSVSTLTIQRTQQEDSAVYLCASSFLLSGNTIYFGEGSWLTVV.

The rearrangement links TRBV5-3 to TRBJ1-6; the D gene is possibly TRBD1 (6 bases). TRBV5-3 falls under the ORF class, with uncertain function. This CDR3 has 17 residues. V gave up 6 bases and J gave up 10 bases, with 26 bases separating them. The chain's CDR3 is CARNSRGGGGSGSPLHF. The CDR3 nucleotides read TGTGCCAGAAACTCCCGGGGGGGCGGGGGTAGTGGGTCACCCCTCCACTTT.

The chain is built from TRBV7-6 and TRBJ2-1; 7 positions agree with TRBD2. J lost 2 bases, V lost 5 bases, and 9 bases had no gene match. The germline V gene encodes CDR1 SGHVS and CDR2 FNYEAQ. CDR3 length: 16 amino acids. The CDR3 reads CASSQFPRGAYNEQFF. The CDR3 region has the DNA TGTGCCAGCAGCCAGTTTCCCCGGGGGGCCTACAATGAGCAGTTCTTC.

The chain recombines TRBV5-1 with TRBJ2-5; 11 positions agree with TRBD1. Germline V gives CDR1 SGHRS, CDR2 YFSETQ. The length of the CDR3 is 14 residues. The junction had 6 bases not matched to a gene; V was cut back by 6 bases and J by 5 bases. CDR3: CASKGQGDVETQYF. Here the CDR3 DNA reads TGCGCCAGCAAGGGACAGGGGGATGTCGAGACCCAGTACTTC.

The V call is TRBV19, the J call TRBJ2-2; the D is unclear. Per germline, CDR1 LNHDA and CDR2 SQIVND (reference sequence). This CDR3 has 15 residues. V lost 5 bases and J 1 base, leaving 11 bases between the germline ends. This CDR3 is CASSPRNLNTGELFF. In DNA, the CDR3 is TGTGCCAGTAGTCCCAGGAACTTGAACACCGGGGAGCTGTTTTTT.

Only one count was recorded for this clone. J is TRBJ1-3 and V is TRBV7-9; 7 positions match TRBD1. CDR3 length: 17 amino acids. CDR1 and CDR2 from the germline V gene are SEHNR and FQNEAQ (reference sequence). The junction had 7 bases not matched to a gene; V was cut back by 2 bases and J by 0 bases. CDR3 in amino acids: CASSLRQGDGSGNTIYF. DNA of the CDR3: TGTGCCAGCAGCTTAAGACAGGGTGACGGCTCTGGAAACACCATATATTTT.

In DNA, the CDR3 is TGCGCCAGCAGCCAAGCTCACTTTAGCTCCTACGAGCAGTACTTC. Amino acid sequence: CASSQAHFSSYEQYF. The V gene is TRBV4-1, the J gene TRBJ2-7; no clear D gene. Trimming pared 1 base from V and 0 bases from J, leaving 10 bases between. Germline CDR1 reads MGHRA; CDR2 reads YSYEKL. The CDR3 runs 15 residues.

The chain uses TRBV6-4 and TRBJ1-6, with D perhaps matching TRBD1 (5 bases). Germline V gene sequence: CDR1 MRHNA, CDR2 SNTAGT. The CDR3 extends over 13 amino acids. V lost 4 bases to trimming and J lost 9 bases, with 10 bases between them. The CDR3, as DNA: TGTGCCAGCAGTGCCGACAGAGTTTCACCCCTCCACTTT. It translates to CASSADRVSPLHF.

J is TRBJ2-3 and V is TRBV27, with 9 positions matching TRBD2. The CDR3 runs to 13 residues. The V and J ends lost 7 bases and 3 bases, in that order; junction bases with no gene match: 2. CDR1 and CDR2 from the germline V gene are MNHEY and SMNVEV (reference sequence). The CDR3 loop is CASTLAGTDTQYF. The CDR3 nucleotides read TGTGCCAGCACCCTAGCGGGGACAGATACGCAGTATTTT.

The chain couples TRBV7-2 to TRBJ2-3, with 9 bases identical to TRBD2. The CDR3 has 16 amino acids. V dropped 4 bases and J dropped 2; count of bases not matched to a gene: 7. From germline, CDR1 is SGHTA and CDR2 FQGNSA. CDR3 residues: CASSSRASGITDTQYF. In DNA form, the CDR3 reads TGTGCCAGCAGCTCCCGTGCTAGCGGGATCACAGATACGCAGTATTTT.

The rearrangement links TRBV7-3 to TRBJ2-2; no definite D call. Trimming pared 5 bases from V and 7 bases from J, leaving 11 bases between. The CDR3 spans 13 residues. CDR1 and CDR2 from the germline V gene are SGHTA and FQGTGA. In nucleotides, the CDR3 is TGTGCCAGCAGCCCCAGGCCCTTCGGGGAGCTGTTTTTT. Translating it yields CASSPRPFGELFF.

Turning to this clone: The sample holds other DNA sequences that translate to the same CDR3. The rearrangement links TRBV7-2 to TRBJ2-7; D is possibly TRBD2 (6 bases). V lost 0 bases to trimming and J lost 4 bases, with 10 bases between them. Germline V lookup: CDR1 SGHTA, CDR2 FQGNSA. This CDR3 comprises 14 residues. CDR3 sequence reads: CASSLAPGSYEQYF. The CDR3 bases are TGTGCCAGCAGCTTAGCACCCGGGAGTTACGAGCAGTACTTC.

This clone was detected a few times. The chain recombines TRBV10-3 with TRBJ2-3; TRBD2 matches at 10 bases. Germline assignment: CDR1 ENHRY and CDR2 SYGVKD. This CDR3 comprises 16 residues. Losses at the gene ends were 0 bases for V and 1 base for J; bases not matched to a gene: 1. Here the CDR3 reads CAISESGLAGTDTQYF. CDR3 nucleotide sequence: TGTGCCATCAGTGAGTCTGGACTAGCGGGCACAGATACGCAGTATTTT.

The chain carries TRBV29-1 and TRBJ1-1; D gene unclear. The V end was cut by 4 bases, the J end by 8 bases, with 17 bases between. This CDR3 comprises 13 residues. The germline V gene has CDR1 SQVTM and CDR2 ANQGSEA. CDR3 region: CSVVVNSGFEAFF. The CDR3 nucleotides read TGCAGCGTTGTAGTCAACTCGGGCTTCGAAGCTTTCTTT.

The rearrangement uses TRBV19 and TRBJ2-3, with 12 bases aligning to TRBD2. J lost 0 bases, V lost 3 bases, and 4 bases had no gene match. The CDR3 has 17 residues. Looked up from germline, CDR1 is LNHDA and CDR2 is SQIVND (reference sequence). CDR3 DNA: TGTGCCAGTAGTATTGGTCTAGCGGGGGGGAGCACAGATACGCAGTATTTT. Translation: CASSIGLAGGSTDTQYF. The variable domain in full, with the rest retrieved from reference TRBV19 and TRBJ2-3, is DGGITQSPKYLFRKEGQNVTLSCEQNLNHDAMYWYRQDPGQGLRLIYYSQIVNDFQKGDIAEGYSVSREKKESFPLTVTSAQKNPTAFYLCASSIGLAGGSTDTQYFGPGTRLTVL.

There are a few counts of this clone. The chain employs TRBV29-1 and TRBJ2-3, with D unclear. Trimming left V 7 bases short and J 6 bases short, with 11 bases between. CDR1 is SQVTM, CDR2 ANQGSEA, per germline. This CDR3 is built from 11 residues. The CDR3 is CSGRIRDTQYF. CDR3 coding DNA: TGCAGCGGCCGTATAAGGGATACGCAGTATTTT.

The sample holds one count of this clone. This sequence joins TRBV5-3 and TRBJ1-2; 7 nucleotides match TRBD1. TRBV5-3 is an ORF, and what it does is uncertain. CDR3 length: 15 amino acids. V shed 4 bases, J shed 4 bases, and the junction held 10 bases outside the gene matches. The CDR3 loop is CARSLGEGAFYGYTF. The CDR3 nucleotides read TGTGCCAGAAGCCTCGGGGAGGGGGCGTTCTATGGCTACACCTTC.

J is TRBJ2-7 and V is TRBV28; D is perhaps TRBD2 (7 bases). V lost 7 bases, J lost 9 bases, and 19 bases lay in between. This CDR3 has 13 amino acids. CDR1 is MDHEN and CDR2 is SYDVKM in the germline V gene. The CDR3 region has the DNA TGTGCCAGCACTCCTTTCCCGGGGGGCCGGCAGTACTTC. This gives the protein CASTPFPGGRQYF.

This sequence joins TRBV18 and TRBJ2-2; D might be TRBD2 (6 bases). With 0 bases removed from V and 4 bases from J, the gap between germline ends came to 12 bases. CDR3 length: 16 amino acids. In germline, CDR1 is KGHSH, CDR2 LQKENI. The CDR3 spells CASSPPSVAATGELFF. In DNA form, the CDR3 reads TGTGCCAGCTCACCACCGTCGGTAGCGGCCACCGGGGAGCTGTTTTTT.

V is TRBV7-8 and J is TRBJ2-6, with D hard to call. Germline CDR1 is SGHVS and CDR2 is FQNEAQ. The CDR3 totals 13 residues. V gave up 5 bases and J gave up 7 bases, with 9 bases separating them. The CDR3, as DNA: TGTGCCAGCAGCAGAACTCGAGCCAACGTCCTGACTTTC. It encodes CASSRTRANVLTF.

The J gene is TRBJ2-1, the V gene TRBV27; a weak D match, TRBD1 (6 bases). Trimming removed 5 bases at V and 4 bases at J, with 15 bases between. The germline V gene has CDR1 MNHEY and CDR2 SMNVEV (reference sequence). CDR3 length: 15 residues. The CDR3 loop reads CASSLRDTIYNEQFF. The CDR3 nucleotides are TGTGCCAGCAGTCTCCGGGACACCATTTACAATGAGCAGTTCTTC.

This chain links TRBV28 with TRBJ2-2, with TRBD2 identical over 14 bases. With V trimmed by 2 bases and J by 1 base, 6 bases remained unmatched. Germline-derived CDR1 and CDR2 are MDHEN and SYDVKM. The CDR3 is made up of 19 amino acids. CDR3 loop: CASSLARGLAGVNTGELFF. The DNA for the CDR3 is TGTGCCAGCAGTTTAGCCAGGGGACTAGCGGGAGTGAACACCGGGGAGCTGTTTTTT.

The rearrangement links TRBV19 to TRBJ2-7; the match to TRBD1 covers 7 bases. Trimming removed 3 bases from V and 6 bases from J; junction bases left unmatched: 5. CDR3 length: 13 amino acids. The germline V gene encodes CDR1 LNHDA and CDR2 SQIVND (reference sequence). CDR3 sequence reads: CASSIGQASEQYF. The CDR3 DNA sequence: TGTGCCAGTAGTATCGGACAGGCCTCCGAGCAGTACTTC.

The rearrangement links TRBV11-2 to TRBJ2-7, with 9 bases identical to TRBD2. The germline V gene encodes CDR1 SGHAT and CDR2 FQNNGV. V dropped 3 bases and J dropped 4; count of bases not matched to a gene: 7. The CDR3 is 15 amino acids. The chain's CDR3 is CASSFRSGGIYEQYF. The DNA for the CDR3 is TGTGCCAGCAGCTTTCGAAGCGGGGGGATTTACGAGCAGTACTTC.

The rearrangement uses TRBV5-6 and TRBJ1-5; the D is unclear. Germline CDR1 reads SGHDT; CDR2 reads YYEEEE. The CDR3 contains 15 residues. The V end lost 1 base, the J end lost 2 bases, and 10 bases lay between the germline ends. The CDR3 DNA reads TGTGCCAGCAGCTTGATAGGGAATGGCAATCAGCCCCAGCATTTT. Translation gives CASSLIGNGNQPQHF.

The V gene is TRBV5-1, the J gene TRBJ2-5; the D is unclear. Germline CDR1 SGHRS, CDR2 YFSETQ. The CDR3 length is 14 residues. The ends were cut back, 0 bases at V and 5 bases at J, with 11 bases in the middle. CDR3 residues: CASSLEASRETQYF. The CDR3 coding sequence is TGCGCCAGCAGCTTGGAGGCCTCCCGGGAGACCCAGTACTTC.

The CDR3 DNA sequence: TGTGCCAGCAGCTTAGGGAGGACCCAGAAGGGCCGCAAAGCTTTCTTT. This gives the protein CASSLGRTQKGRKAFF. The chain uses TRBV7-2 and TRBJ1-1; D unclear. This CDR3 is built from 16 residues. Trimming cost V 1 base and J 9 bases, with 21 bases left between them. Germline values: CDR1 SGHTA, CDR2 FQGNSA.